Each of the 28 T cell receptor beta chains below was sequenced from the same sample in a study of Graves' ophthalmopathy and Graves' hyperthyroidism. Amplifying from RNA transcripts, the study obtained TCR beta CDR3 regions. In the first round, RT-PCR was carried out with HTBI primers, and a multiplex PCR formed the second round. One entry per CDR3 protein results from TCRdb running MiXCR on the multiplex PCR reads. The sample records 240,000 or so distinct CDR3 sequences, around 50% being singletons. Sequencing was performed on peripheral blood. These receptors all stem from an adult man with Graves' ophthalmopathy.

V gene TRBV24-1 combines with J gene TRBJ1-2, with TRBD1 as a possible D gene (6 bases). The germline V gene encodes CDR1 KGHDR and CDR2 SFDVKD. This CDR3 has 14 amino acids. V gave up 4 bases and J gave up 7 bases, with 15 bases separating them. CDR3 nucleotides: TGTGCCACCAGTGACCCTCTGCCCAGGGGTGGCTACACCTTC. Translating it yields CATSDPLPRGGYTF.

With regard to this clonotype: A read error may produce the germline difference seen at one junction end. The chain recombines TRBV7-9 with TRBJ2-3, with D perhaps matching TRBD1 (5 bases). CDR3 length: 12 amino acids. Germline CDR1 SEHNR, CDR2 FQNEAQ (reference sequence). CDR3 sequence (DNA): TGTGCCAGCAGTTTAGGGGTAGATACGCAGTATTTT. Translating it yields CASSLGVDTQYF.

The CDR3: CASSIGDRYSNQPQHF. CDR3 sequence (DNA): TGTGCCAGTAGTATAGGTGACAGATATAGCAATCAGCCCCAGCATTTT. The chain recombines TRBV19 with TRBJ1-5; D perhaps matches TRBD1 (5 bases). The CDR3 consists of 16 residues. V shed 1 base and J shed 0 bases, with 10 bases lying between them. Per the germline V gene, CDR1 is LNHDA and CDR2 is SQIVND (reference sequence).

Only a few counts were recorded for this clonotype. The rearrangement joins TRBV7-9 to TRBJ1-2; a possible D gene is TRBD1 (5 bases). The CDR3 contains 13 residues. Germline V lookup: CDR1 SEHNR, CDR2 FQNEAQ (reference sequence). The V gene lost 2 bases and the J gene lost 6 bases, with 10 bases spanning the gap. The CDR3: CASSLMQGDGYTF. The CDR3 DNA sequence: TGTGCCAGCAGCTTAATGCAGGGAGATGGCTACACCTTC. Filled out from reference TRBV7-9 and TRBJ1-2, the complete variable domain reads DTGVSQNPRHKITKRGQNVTFRCDPISEHNRLYWYRQTLGQGPEFLTYFQNEAQLEKSRLLSDRFSAERPKGSFSTLEIQRTEQGDSAMYLCASSLMQGDGYTFGSGTRLTVV.

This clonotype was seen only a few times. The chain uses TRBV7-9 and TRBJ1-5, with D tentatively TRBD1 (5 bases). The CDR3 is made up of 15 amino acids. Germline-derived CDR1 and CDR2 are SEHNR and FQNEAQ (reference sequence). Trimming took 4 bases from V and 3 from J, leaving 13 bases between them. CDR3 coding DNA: TGTGCCAGCAGCTCAGAGGGGCCGACCAATCAGCCCCAGCATTTT. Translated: CASSSEGPTNQPQHF. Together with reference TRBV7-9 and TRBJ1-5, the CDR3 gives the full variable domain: DTGVSQNPRHKITKRGQNVTFRCDPISEHNRLYWYRQTLGQGPEFLTYFQNEAQLEKSRLLSDRFSAERPKGSFSTLEIQRTEQGDSAMYLCASSSEGPTNQPQHFGDGTRLSIL.

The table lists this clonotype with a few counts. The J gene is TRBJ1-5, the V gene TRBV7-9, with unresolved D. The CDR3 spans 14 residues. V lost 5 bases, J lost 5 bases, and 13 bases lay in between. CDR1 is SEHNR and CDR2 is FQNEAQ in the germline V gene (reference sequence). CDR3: CASSHGRWDQPQHF. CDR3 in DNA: TGTGCCAGCAGCCACGGCAGGTGGGATCAGCCCCAGCATTTT. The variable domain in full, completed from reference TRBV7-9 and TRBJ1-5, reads DTGVSQNPRHKITKRGQNVTFRCDPISEHNRLYWYRQTLGQGPEFLTYFQNEAQLEKSRLLSDRFSAERPKGSFSTLEIQRTEQGDSAMYLCASSHGRWDQPQHFGDGTRLSIL.

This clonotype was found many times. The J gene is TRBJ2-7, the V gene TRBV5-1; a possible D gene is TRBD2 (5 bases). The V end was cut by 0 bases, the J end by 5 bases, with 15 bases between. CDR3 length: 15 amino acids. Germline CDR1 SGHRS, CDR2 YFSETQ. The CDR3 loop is CASSLADYAVDEQYF. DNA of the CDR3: TGCGCCAGCAGCTTGGCCGACTACGCTGTCGACGAGCAGTACTTC.

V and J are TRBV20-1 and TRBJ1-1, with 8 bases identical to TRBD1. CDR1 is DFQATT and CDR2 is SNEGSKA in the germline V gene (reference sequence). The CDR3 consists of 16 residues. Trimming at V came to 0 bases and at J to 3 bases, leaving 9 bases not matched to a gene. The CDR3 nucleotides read TGCAGTGCTAGAGATCTAAAACAGGGGGAAGACACTGAAGCTTTCTTT. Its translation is CSARDLKQGEDTEAFF.

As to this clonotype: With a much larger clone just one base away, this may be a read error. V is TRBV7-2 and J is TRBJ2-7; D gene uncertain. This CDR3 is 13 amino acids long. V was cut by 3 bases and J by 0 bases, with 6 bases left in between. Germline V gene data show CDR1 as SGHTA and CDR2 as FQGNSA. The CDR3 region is CASSLPNSYEQYF. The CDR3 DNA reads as TGTGCCAGCAGCTTGCCGAACTCCTACGAGCAGTACTTC.

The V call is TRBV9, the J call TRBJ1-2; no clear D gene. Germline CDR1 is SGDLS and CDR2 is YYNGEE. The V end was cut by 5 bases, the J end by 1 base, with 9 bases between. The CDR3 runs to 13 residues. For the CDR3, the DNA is TGTGCCAGCAGTTTTTCAGTTAACTATGGCTACACCTTC. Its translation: CASSFSVNYGYTF.

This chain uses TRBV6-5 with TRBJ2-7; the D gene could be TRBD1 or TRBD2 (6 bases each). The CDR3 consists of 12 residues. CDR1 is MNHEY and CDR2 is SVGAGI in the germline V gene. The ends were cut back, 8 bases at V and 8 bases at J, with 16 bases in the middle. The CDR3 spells CASGVGGHQQYF. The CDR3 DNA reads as TGTGCCAGCGGGGTGGGGGGCCATCAGCAGTACTTC.

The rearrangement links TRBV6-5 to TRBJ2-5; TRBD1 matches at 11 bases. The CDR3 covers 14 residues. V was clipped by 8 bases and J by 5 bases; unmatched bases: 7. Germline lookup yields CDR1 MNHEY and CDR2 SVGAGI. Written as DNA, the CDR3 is TGTGCCAGCCAGGACAGGGGGCGGTCGGAGACCCAGTACTTC. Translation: CASQDRGRSETQYF.

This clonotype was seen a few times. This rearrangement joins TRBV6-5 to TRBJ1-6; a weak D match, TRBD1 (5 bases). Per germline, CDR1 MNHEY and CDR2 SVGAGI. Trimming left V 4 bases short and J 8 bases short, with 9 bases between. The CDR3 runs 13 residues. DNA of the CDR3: TGTGCCAGCAGTTTGGACAACCATTCACCCCTCCACTTT. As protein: CASSLDNHSPLHF.

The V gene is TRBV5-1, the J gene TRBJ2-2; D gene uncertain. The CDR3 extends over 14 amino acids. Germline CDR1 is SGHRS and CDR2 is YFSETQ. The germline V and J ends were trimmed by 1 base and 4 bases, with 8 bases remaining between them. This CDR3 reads CASSLPGSTGELFF. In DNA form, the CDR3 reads TGCGCCAGCAGCTTGCCCGGAAGCACCGGGGAGCTGTTTTTT.

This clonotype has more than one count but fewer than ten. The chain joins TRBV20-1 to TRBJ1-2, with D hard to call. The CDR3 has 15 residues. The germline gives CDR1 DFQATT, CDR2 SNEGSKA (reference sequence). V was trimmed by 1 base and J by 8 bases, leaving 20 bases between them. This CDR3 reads CSARVRRWGEEGYTF. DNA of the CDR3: TGCAGTGCTAGAGTTAGACGTTGGGGTGAAGAGGGCTACACCTTC.

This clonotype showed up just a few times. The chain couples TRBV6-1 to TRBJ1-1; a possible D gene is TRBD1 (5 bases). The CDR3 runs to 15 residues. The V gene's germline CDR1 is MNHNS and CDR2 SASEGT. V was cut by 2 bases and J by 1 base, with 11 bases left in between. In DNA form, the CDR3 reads TGTGCCAGCAGTGAATCAACAGGAAAGAACACTGAAGCTTTCTTT. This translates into CASSESTGKNTEAFF.

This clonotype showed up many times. CDR3 in amino acids: CSVEDGTGAFF. The CDR3 nucleotides read TGCAGCGTTGAAGATGGCACAGGAGCTTTCTTT. This chain joins TRBV29-1 and TRBJ1-1; D might be TRBD1 (5 bases). The germline V gene encodes CDR1 SQVTM and CDR2 ANQGSEA. The CDR3 length is 11 residues. Trimming removed 0 bases at V and 10 bases at J, with 9 bases between.

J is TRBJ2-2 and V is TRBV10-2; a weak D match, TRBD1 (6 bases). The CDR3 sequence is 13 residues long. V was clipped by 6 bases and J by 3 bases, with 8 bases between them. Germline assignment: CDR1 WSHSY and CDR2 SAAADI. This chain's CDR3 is CASRQGYTGELFF. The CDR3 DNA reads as TGCGCCAGCAGACAGGGTTACACCGGGGAGCTGTTTTTT.

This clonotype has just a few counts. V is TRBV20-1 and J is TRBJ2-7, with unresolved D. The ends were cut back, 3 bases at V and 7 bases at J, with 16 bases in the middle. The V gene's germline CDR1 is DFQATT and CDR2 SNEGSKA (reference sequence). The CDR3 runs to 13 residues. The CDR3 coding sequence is TGCAGTGCTAGTCGCGGACCCCTGCGAGAGCAGTACTTC. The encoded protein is CSASRGPLREQYF.

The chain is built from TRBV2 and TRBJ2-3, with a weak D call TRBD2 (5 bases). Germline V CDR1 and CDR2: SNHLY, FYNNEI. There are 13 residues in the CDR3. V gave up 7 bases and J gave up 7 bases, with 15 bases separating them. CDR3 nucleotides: TGTGCCAGCACCCTGGACTGGCGTAATACGCAGTATTTT. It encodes CASTLDWRNTQYF.

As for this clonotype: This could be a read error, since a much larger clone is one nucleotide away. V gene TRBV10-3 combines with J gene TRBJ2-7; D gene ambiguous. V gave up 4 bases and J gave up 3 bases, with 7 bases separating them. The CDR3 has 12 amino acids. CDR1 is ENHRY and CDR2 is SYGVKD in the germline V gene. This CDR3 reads CAISGLSYEQYF. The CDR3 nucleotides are TGTGCCATCAGTGGGCTTAGCTACGAGCAGTACTTC.

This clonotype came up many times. CDR3 loop: CASSLTASTGELFF. In DNA, the CDR3 is TGTGCCAGCAGTTTAACTGCTAGCACCGGGGAGCTGTTTTTT. V gene TRBV12-3 or TRBV12-4 combines with J gene TRBJ2-2; D gene unclear. This CDR3 is 14 amino acids long. V gave up 2 bases and J gave up 4 bases, with 8 bases separating them.

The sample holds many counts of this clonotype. In nucleotides, the CDR3 is TGTGCCAGCAGCTTACAGGGCCCGAACACCGGGGAGCTGTTTTTT. Amino acid sequence: CASSLQGPNTGELFF. J is TRBJ2-2 and V is TRBV7-6; TRBD1 might be the D (5 bases). CDR3 length equals 15 residues. Per the germline V gene, CDR1 is SGHVS and CDR2 is FNYEAQ. V lost 2 bases and J lost 0, with 7 bases in between.

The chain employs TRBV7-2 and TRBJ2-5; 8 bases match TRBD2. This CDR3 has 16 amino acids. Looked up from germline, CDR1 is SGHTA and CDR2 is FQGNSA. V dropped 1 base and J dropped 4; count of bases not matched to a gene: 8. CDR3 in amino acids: CASSLVDGRVRETQYF. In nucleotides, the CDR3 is TGTGCCAGCAGCTTAGTAGACGGGAGGGTGCGAGAGACCCAGTACTTC.

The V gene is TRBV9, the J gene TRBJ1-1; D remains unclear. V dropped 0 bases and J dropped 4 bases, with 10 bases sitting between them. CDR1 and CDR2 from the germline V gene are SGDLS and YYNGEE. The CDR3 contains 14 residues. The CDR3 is CASSVVGRATEAFF. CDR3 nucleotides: TGTGCCAGCAGCGTAGTTGGTAGGGCCACTGAAGCTTTCTTT.

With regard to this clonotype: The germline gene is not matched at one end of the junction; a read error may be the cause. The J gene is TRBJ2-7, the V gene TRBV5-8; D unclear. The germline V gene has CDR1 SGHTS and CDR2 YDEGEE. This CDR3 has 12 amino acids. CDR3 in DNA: TGCGCCAGCAGCCTCCAAATTGGGGAGCAGTACTTC. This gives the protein CASSLQIGEQYF.

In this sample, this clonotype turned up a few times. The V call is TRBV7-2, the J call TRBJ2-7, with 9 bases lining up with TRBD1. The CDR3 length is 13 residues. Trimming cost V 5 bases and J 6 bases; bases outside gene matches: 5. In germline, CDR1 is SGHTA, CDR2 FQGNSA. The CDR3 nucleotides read TGTGCCAGCAGCGTCCACAGGGGGCGCGAGCAGTACTTC. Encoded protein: CASSVHRGREQYF.

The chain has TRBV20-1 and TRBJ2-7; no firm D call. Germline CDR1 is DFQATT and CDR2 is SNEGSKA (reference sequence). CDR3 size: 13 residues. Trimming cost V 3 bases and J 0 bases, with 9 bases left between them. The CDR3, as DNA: TGCAGTGCTAGGCTGGAGACCTCCTACGAGCAGTACTTC. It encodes CSARLETSYEQYF.